This T cell receptor (beta chain) was recorded in a study of response to subunit inactivated influenza vaccine. Study-level points and caveats: It was suggested by the authors that few new T cells are recruited by each seasonal influenza vaccination.

TCRdb re-called the RT-PCR reads through MiXCR, storing one row per CDR3 protein. The profile shows over 650,000 distinct CDR3 sequences, about 18% of them singletons. About this clonotype itself: Antigen specificity is unknown.

There are 13 residues in the CDR3. V was cut by 1 base and J by 4 bases, with 11 bases left in between. Germline V gives CDR1 DFQATT, CDR2 SNEGSKA (reference sequence). This clonotype was sampled from a man aged 50 or older who received an inactivated influenza vaccine. This chain links TRBV20-1 with TRBJ2-7; D may be TRBD1 (5 bases). The sequencing here drew on PBMCs from blood, taken more than 4 days after vaccination. This CDR3 is CSARGTQAYEQYF. The DNA of the CDR3 is TGCAGTGCTAGAGGGACACAGGCATACGAGCAGTACTTC.